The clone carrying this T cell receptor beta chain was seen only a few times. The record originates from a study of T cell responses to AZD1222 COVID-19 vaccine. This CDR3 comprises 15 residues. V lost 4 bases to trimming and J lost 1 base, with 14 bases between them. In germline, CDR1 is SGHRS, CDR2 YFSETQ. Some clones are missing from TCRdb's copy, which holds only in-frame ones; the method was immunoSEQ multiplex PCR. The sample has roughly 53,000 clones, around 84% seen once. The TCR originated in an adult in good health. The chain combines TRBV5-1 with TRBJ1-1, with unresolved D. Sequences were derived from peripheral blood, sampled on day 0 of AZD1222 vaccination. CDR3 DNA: TGCGCCAGCAGCCCCACCTCCGGAGAGAACACTGAAGCTTTCTTT. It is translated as CASSPTSGENTEAFF.